The present entry profiles one T cell receptor beta chain with its context. Each donor's blood draw was ten milliliters of peripheral blood. The data were taken from a study of blood T cells in healthy people across ages. The CDR3 extends over 14 amino acids. In germline, CDR1 is SGHTA, CDR2 FQGNSA. V lost 5 bases and J 5 bases, leaving 14 bases between the germline ends. Through a sample-barcoded 5' primer and a J-beta primer mix, a second PCR was run for roughly 7 to 11 cycles. TCRdb reanalysed the 5' RACE reads using MiXCR and keeps one entry per CDR3 protein. Of over 700,000 distinct CDR3 sequences in the sample, 20% to 25% were seen once. The sample also formed part of further work on T cells of mothers and their children. According to that study: Per 15 ul, 1.5 ug of RNA was used, with all extracted RNA going into cDNA synthesis. The M1S primer of the second PCR added sample barcodes and 2-4 random nucleotides. It was observed that no persistent microchimeric T cell clones could be detected.

This sequence originates from a boy between 10 and 17 years old in good health. The sequencing sample was made of blood. V is TRBV7-2 and J is TRBJ2-3; D is perhaps TRBD1 (6 bases). The CDR3 loop is CASSPRGAGDTQYF. The DNA of the CDR3 is TGTGCCAGCAGCCCCAGGGGCGCCGGAGATACGCAGTATTTT. Filled out from reference TRBV7-2 and TRBJ2-3, the complete variable domain reads GAGVSQSPSNKVTEKGKDVELRCDPISGHTALYWYRQSLGQGLEFLIYFQGNSAPDKSGLPSDRFSAERTGGSVSTLTIQRTQQEDSAVYLCASSPRGAGDTQYFGPGTRLTVL.